This TCR beta chain is drawn from a study of monozygotic twins with inflammatory bowel disease. CDR1 and CDR2 from the germline V gene are SEHNR and FQNEAQ (reference sequence). The CDR3 sequence is 15 residues long. TCRdb re-called the 5' RACE reads and gives one entry per CDR3 protein, without DNA. Recorded for this sample: just over 300,000 distinct CDR3 sequences. Per donor, 2.5 to 3 ml of blood was collected and frozen. Notes on this clonotype: Its matching antigen is unknown.

Study-wide findings and caveats: There was no way to distinguish the different T cell subtypes. Limited power may explain why concordant and discordant twins showed no difference in repertoire similarity.

The clonotype originates from a human donor with ulcerative colitis or Crohn's disease, or a healthy co-twin of an affected twin (not recorded which). The sample taken for sequencing was blood. The chain has TRBV7-9 and TRBJ2-3. CDR3 region: CASSLARLVSDTQYF.